One sample yielded the 14 T cell receptor beta chains listed below, sequenced in a study of cytomegalovirus exposure and HLA in healthy donors (dated by TCRdb to the late 2010s). Libraries were prepared through the immunoSEQ multiplex PCR assay. For the multiplex PCR, a mixture combining 60 forward primers for TCR Vbeta segments and 13 reverse primers for TCR Jbeta segments was used. TCRdb mirrors the immuneACCESS table, restricted to in-frame sequences. Some clones are absent from its copies; in checked studies, under half trace to an unresolved V gene, and the reason for the others is unknown. In this sample the table shows some 120,000 clones, 60% to 85% of which occur a single time. Of the sample, 2.7% falls within the top ten clones. Material for sequencing was PBMCs. These TCRs come from a female donor in good health and CMV-seronegative.

With respect to this clone: The germline gene is not matched at one end of the junction; a read error may be the cause. The chain combines TRBV7-7 with TRBJ2-3; TRBD2 matches 8 bases. Germline loops: CDR1 SSHAT, CDR2 FNYEAQ (reference sequence). The CDR3 contains 14 residues. Written as DNA, the CDR3 is TGTGCTAGCAGCCCATCGGGGGGGACAGATACGCAGTATTTT. Its protein is CASSPSGGTDTQYF.

The chain recombines TRBV6-4 with TRBJ1-1, with D possibly matching TRBD1 (5 bases). V dropped 2 bases and J dropped 9 bases, with 16 bases sitting between them. Germline V gene data show CDR1 as MRHNA and CDR2 as SNTAGT. The CDR3 extends over 14 amino acids. The CDR3 reads CASSDGPDSSKAFF. CDR3 DNA sequence: TGTGCCAGCAGTGACGGCCCTGACAGTTCTAAAGCTTTCTTT.

This sequence joins TRBV5-6 and TRBJ2-5, with D possibly TRBD1 on 6 matching bases. The J call may be faulty, since TRBJ2-7 better matches the DNA end. CDR1 and CDR2 (germline): SGHDT, YYEEEE. This CDR3 contains 15 residues. CDR3 amino acids: CASSLGRTVTYEQYF. The DNA of the CDR3 is TGTGCCAGCAGCCTAGGAAGGACAGTGACCTACGAGCAGTACTTC.

The rearrangement joins TRBV11-2 to TRBJ2-2, with TRBD1 identical over 7 bases. With 9 bases clipped from V and 6 bases from J, the junction kept 19 bases outside the gene matches. Germline V gene lookup returns CDR1 SGHAT and CDR2 FQNNGV. CDR3 size: 17 residues. CDR3 nucleotide sequence: TGTGCCAGTCAACACTCAGGGGACCGCGGACAGGCCGGGGAGCTGTTTTTT. Translating it yields CASQHSGDRGQAGELFF.

This clone occurred a few times. This chain links TRBV11-2 with TRBJ1-3, with D possibly matching TRBD1 (5 bases). The CDR3 spans 15 residues. Between the trimmed V and J ends, which lost 6 bases and 4 bases, there was a span of 16 bases. Germline CDR1 SGHAT, CDR2 FQNNGV. Here the CDR3 reads CASRLSAGMGNTIYF. The DNA of the CDR3 is TGTGCCAGCAGGTTGAGCGCAGGGATGGGAAACACCATATATTTT.

The J gene is TRBJ2-5, the V gene TRBV5-4; 7 bases are a match to TRBD2. The J call could be wrong; TRBJ2-7 is a better fit for the DNA end. From germline, CDR1 is SGHNT and CDR2 YYREEE (reference sequence). The CDR3 runs to 15 residues. The CDR3 region is CASSLRRGISYEQYF. The CDR3 bases are TGTGCCAGCAGCTTGCGGCGGGGGATATCCTACGAGCAGTACTTC.

The V call is TRBV27, the J call TRBJ1-2, with 7 bases lining up with TRBD1. With 6 bases clipped from V and 3 bases from J, the junction kept 7 bases outside the gene matches. CDR1 is MNHEY, CDR2 SMNVEV, per germline (reference sequence). CDR3 length: 14 amino acids. CDR3 bases: TGTGCCAGCAGAAGGGGGCGCGGCTACTATGGCTACACCTTC. It specifies CASRRGRGYYGYTF.

This clone was detected once. This chain links TRBV11-3 with TRBJ2-1, with 12 bases lining up with TRBD2. The ends lost 0 bases at V and 5 bases at J; junction bases unmatched: 8. The CDR3 is made up of 18 amino acids. The germline V gene encodes CDR1 SGHNT and CDR2 YENEEA. The CDR3 region has the DNA TGTGCCAGCAGCTTAGATTCCCGGACTAGCGGGGCAAACAATGAGCAGTTCTTC. It codes for CASSLDSRTSGANNEQFF.

This clone showed up just once. The J gene is TRBJ2-3, the V gene TRBV9; possible D gene TRBD1, 6 bases. The CDR3 is 14 amino acids. Germline V gene data show CDR1 as SGDLS and CDR2 as YYNGEE. Trimming left V 0 bases short and J 5 bases short, with 10 bases between. CDR3 nucleotides: TGTGCCAGCAGCGTAGGGGGGCCACGAGATACGCAGTATTTT. Amino acid sequence: CASSVGGPRDTQYF.

The sample holds a few counts of this clone. One end of the junction varies from germline; a read error may be responsible. The chain joins TRBV5-6 to TRBJ1-2; 8 nucleotides line up with TRBD1. The CDR3 runs to 13 residues. In germline, CDR1 is SGHDT, CDR2 YYEEEE. The CDR3 is CASSARYSGQDSF. As DNA, the CDR3 is TGTGCCAGCAGCGCTCGATATTCGGGACAGGACAGCTTC.

This chain uses TRBV2 with TRBJ2-1; 8 nucleotides agree with TRBD2. Germline CDR1 is SNHLY and CDR2 is FYNNEI. J gave up 3 bases and V 7 bases, and 5 bases lay outside the gene matches. This CDR3 has 14 amino acids. The CDR3: CASKGRGDYNEQFF. CDR3 in DNA: TGTGCCAGCAAGGGGCGGGGGGACTACAATGAGCAGTTCTTC.

CDR3 protein: CASSLDLNPHNEQYF. The DNA for the CDR3 is TGTGCCAGCAGCTTAGACTTAAACCCCCACAACGAGCAGTACTTC. The V call is TRBV11-2, the J call TRBJ2-7; D is uncertain. Trimming shortened V by 0 bases and J by 5 bases, and 14 bases separated the two germline ends. The CDR3 totals 15 residues. CDR1 and CDR2 from the germline V gene are SGHAT and FQNNGV.

V and J are TRBV13 and TRBJ2-3; D is undetermined. Per germline, CDR1 PRHDT and CDR2 FYEKMQ (reference sequence). The CDR3 has 13 residues. Deletions cut 7 bases from V and 2 bases from J, with 10 bases between. The CDR3 protein is CASTGLITDTQYF. The CDR3 DNA reads TGTGCCAGCACTGGGCTAATCACAGATACGCAGTATTTT.

The rearrangement joins TRBV2 to TRBJ2-3; TRBD2 matches at 16 bases. CDR3 length: 18 residues. CDR1 SNHLY and CDR2 FYNNEI come from the germline V gene. Trimming cost V 5 bases and J 6 bases; bases outside gene matches: 11. The CDR3 nucleotides are TGTGCCAGCAGTTCACCTCCGGGACTAGCGGGGGGGCCGGATACGCAGTATTTT. This gives the protein CASSSPPGLAGGPDTQYF.